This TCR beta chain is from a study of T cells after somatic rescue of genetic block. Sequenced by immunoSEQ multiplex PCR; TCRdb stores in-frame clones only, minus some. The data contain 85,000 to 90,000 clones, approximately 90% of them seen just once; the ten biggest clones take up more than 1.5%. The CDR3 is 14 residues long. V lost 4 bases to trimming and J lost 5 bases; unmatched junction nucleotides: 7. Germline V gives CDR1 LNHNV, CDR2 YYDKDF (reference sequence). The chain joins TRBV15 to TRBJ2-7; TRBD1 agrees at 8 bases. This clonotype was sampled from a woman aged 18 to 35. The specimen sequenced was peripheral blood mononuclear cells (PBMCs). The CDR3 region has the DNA TGTGCCACCAGCACGAGACAGGGGACCCACGAGCAGTACTTC. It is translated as CATSTRQGTHEQYF.